Listed below are T cell receptor beta chains from one sample, sequenced in a study of T-cell reconstitution after alpha-beta-depleted transplantation in children. TCRdb re-analysed the PCR reads in MiXCR, keeping a single row per CDR3 protein. The table records 200,000 to 250,000 distinct CDR3 sequences, 8% to 9.5% of them present only once. The material was PBMCs from the stem cell graft donor, obtained from the stem cell graft. The receptors derive from a human donor who donated a stem cell graft to a child with acute lymphoblastic leukemia. Each CDR3 is given with its conserved first and last residue.

TRBV12-3/TRBV12-4	TRBJ2-4	CASSAAGGMGQNIQYF
TRBV6-1	TRBJ2-7	CASTPDASSYEQYF
TRBV7-2	TRBJ2-7	CASSFSQGESEQYF
TRBV29-1	TRBJ1-2	CSGDRGPYGYTF
TRBV5-5	TRBJ2-5	CASSATGLAGEETQYF
TRBV15	TRBJ2-7	CATSRDRQGVRYF
TRBV29-1	TRBJ2-2	CSVQQNTNTGELFF
TRBV5-1	TRBJ1-6	CASRGGSSGDSPLHF
TRBV24-1	TRBJ1-5	CATATGGATQPQHF
TRBV5-1	TRBJ1-6	CASSLTGTRNSPLHF
TRBV12-3/TRBV12-4	TRBJ1-1	CASSVMGGKSEAFF
TRBV5-1	TRBJ1-3	CASSLGQGRRTGNTIYF
TRBV10-3	TRBJ1-1	CAISQGQGTTEAFF
TRBV10-2	TRBJ1-5	CASTQGGNQPQHF
TRBV20-1	TRBJ1-5	CSARDPRRMAGTGNNQPQHF
TRBV24-1	TRBJ1-1	CATSRSRGGTEAFF
TRBV5-4	TRBJ2-3	CAISLDLGTDTQYF
TRBV20-1	TRBJ1-1	CSASSGGSEAFF
TRBV12-3/TRBV12-4	TRBJ1-3	CASSRVGGFTGNTIYF
TRBV4-1	TRBJ1-6	CASSQQQGRNNSPLHF
TRBV5-1	TRBJ1-2	CASSTAGTGGDYGYTF
TRBV3-1	TRBJ1-1	CASSLPGQITEAFF
TRBV28	TRBJ2-3	CASSGLGATHNTQYF
TRBV12-3/TRBV12-4	TRBJ1-2	CAIKSYGYTF
TRBV6-5	TRBJ2-5	CASRKEETQYF
TRBV7-8	TRBJ1-2	CASSLDRGDRGYTF
TRBV25-1	TRBJ2-3	CASSGRIGTGTDTQYF
TRBV5-1	TRBJ1-2	CASSLDRGATYGYTF
TRBV6-2/TRBV6-3	TRBJ2-2	CASSSRGELFF
TRBV12-3/TRBV12-4	TRBJ1-1	CASSTQGFTEAFF